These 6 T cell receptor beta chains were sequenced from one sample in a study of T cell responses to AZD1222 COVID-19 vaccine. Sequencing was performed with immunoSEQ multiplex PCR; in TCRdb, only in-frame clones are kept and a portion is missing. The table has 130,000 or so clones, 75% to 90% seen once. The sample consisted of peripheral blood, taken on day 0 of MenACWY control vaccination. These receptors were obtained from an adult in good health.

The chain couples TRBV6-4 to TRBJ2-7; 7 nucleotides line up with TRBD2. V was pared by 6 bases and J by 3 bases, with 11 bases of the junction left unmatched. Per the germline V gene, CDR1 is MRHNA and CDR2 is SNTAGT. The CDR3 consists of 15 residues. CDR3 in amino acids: CASRSRCGRYYEQYF. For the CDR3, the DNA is TGTGCCAGCAGGTCGAGGTGCGGGAGATACTACGAGCAGTACTTC.

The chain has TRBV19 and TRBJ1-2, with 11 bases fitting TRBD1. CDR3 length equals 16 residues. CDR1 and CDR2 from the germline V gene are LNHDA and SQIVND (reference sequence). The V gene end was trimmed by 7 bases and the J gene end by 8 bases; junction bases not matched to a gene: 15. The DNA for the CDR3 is TGTGCCAGTAATCCCTTATCAGGACAGGGGGCAGACGGCTACACCTTC. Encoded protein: CASNPLSGQGADGYTF.

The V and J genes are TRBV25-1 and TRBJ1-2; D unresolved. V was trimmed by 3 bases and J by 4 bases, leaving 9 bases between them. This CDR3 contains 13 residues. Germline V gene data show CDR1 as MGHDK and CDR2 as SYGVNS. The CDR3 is CASSDDGVYGYTF. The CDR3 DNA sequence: TGTGCCAGCAGTGACGACGGAGTCTATGGCTACACCTTC.

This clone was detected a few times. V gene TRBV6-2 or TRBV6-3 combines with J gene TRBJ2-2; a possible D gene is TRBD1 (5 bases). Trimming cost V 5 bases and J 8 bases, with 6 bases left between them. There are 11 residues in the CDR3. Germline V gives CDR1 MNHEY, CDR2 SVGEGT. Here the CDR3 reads CASSAGGELFF. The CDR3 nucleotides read TGTGCCAGCAGTGCAGGGGGGGAGCTGTTTTTT.

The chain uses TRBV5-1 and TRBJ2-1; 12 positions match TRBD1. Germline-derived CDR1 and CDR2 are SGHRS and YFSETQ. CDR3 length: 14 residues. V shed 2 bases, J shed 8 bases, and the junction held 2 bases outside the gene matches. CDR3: CASSFGTGGDEQFF. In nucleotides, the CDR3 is TGCGCCAGCAGCTTCGGGACAGGGGGCGATGAGCAGTTCTTC.

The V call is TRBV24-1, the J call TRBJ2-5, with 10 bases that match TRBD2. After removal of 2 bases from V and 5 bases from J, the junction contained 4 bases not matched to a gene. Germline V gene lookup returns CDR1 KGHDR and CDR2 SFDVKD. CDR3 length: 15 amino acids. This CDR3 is CATSDSVAGGETQYF. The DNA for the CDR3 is TGTGCCACCAGTGATTCAGTAGCGGGAGGTGAGACCCAGTACTTC.